The T cell receptor (beta chain) described here comes from a study of OX40 agonist ivuxolimab in advanced cancers. Across the whole study: Earlier treatment with anti-PD-1, anti-PD-L1 or anti-CTLA-4 was permitted, and roughly 40% had received some.

Germline V CDR1 and CDR2: MNHEY, SMNVEV (reference sequence). The CDR3 is 17 amino acids. Deletions cut 5 bases from V and 5 bases from J, with 21 bases between. Clones were read by immunoSEQ multiplex PCR, and TCRdb kept only the in-frame ones, dropping some. The sample lists roughly 50,000 clones, 86% occurring once. This specimen was CD4+ or CD8+ T cells sorted from blood, taken in a trial of the OX40 agonist ivuxolimab. The sequence was obtained from an adult with an advanced solid tumor such as melanoma, head and neck, liver or kidney cancer. The V and J genes are TRBV27 and TRBJ1-4, with D perhaps matching TRBD1 (6 bases). This CDR3 is CASSRGFPGQQNEKLFF. The CDR3 DNA reads as TGTGCCAGCAGTAGGGGGTTCCCAGGACAGCAGAATGAAAAACTGTTTTTT. Drawing the rest from reference TRBV27 and TRBJ1-4, the complete variable domain is EAQVTQNPRYLITVTGKKLTVTCSQNMNHEYMSWYRQDPGLGLRQIYYSMNVEVTDKGDVPEGYKVSRKEKRNFPLILESPSPNQTSLYFCASSRGFPGQQNEKLFFGSGTQLSVL.